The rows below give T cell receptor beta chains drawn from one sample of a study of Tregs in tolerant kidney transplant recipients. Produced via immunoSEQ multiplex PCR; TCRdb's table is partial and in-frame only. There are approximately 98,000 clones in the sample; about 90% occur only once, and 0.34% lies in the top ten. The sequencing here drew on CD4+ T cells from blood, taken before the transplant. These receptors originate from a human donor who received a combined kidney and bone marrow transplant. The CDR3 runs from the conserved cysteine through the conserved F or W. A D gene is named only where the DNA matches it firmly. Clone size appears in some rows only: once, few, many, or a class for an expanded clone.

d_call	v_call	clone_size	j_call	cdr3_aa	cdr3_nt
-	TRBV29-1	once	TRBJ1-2	CSVATGFYGYTF	TGCAGCGTCGCTACAGGGTTCTATGGCTACACCTTC
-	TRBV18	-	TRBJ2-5	CASSPYLTTQETQYF	TGTGCCAGCTCACCGTATCTGACTACACAAGAGACCCAGTACTTC
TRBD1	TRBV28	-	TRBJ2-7	CASSSAGTGKPYEQYF	TGTGCCAGCAGTTCTGCGGGGACAGGGAAGCCCTACGAGCAGTACTTC
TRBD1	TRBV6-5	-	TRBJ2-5	CASSYNRGGETQYF	TGTGCCAGCAGTTACAACAGGGGTGGGGAGACCCAGTACTTC
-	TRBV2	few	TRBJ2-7	CASSESGYEQYF	TGTGCCAGCAGTGAATCGGGATACGAGCAGTACTTC
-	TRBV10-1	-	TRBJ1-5	CASSEGTINQPQHF	TGCGCCAGCAGCGAGGGGACAATCAATCAGCCCCAGCATTTT
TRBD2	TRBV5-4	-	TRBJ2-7	CASSAGGWTSGGSSYEQYF	TGTGCCAGCAGCGCGGGCGGGTGGACTAGCGGGGGAAGCTCCTACGAGCAGTACTTC
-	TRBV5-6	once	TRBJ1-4	CASSPSGGNGGEKLFF	TGTGCCAGCAGCCCCTCGGGGGGTAACGGCGGTGAAAAACTGTTTTTT
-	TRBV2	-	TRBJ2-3	CASSEGGSGTDTQYF	TGTGCCAGCAGTGAAGGGGGCTCCGGGACAGATACGCAGTATTTT
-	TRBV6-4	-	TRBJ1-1	CASRPEGTRTNTEAFF	TGTGCCAGCAGACCGGAGGGTACAAGAACGAACACTGAAGCTTTCTTT
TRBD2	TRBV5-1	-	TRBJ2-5	CASSLWRGQETQYF	TGCGCCAGCAGCTTGTGGCGGGGGCAAGAGACCCAGTACTTC
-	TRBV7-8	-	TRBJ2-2	CASTRWRGGTTGELFF	TGTGCCAGCACCCGGTGGCGGGGCGGTACGACCGGGGAGCTGTTTTTT
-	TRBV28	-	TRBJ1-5	CASSPAGGSGQPQHF	TGTGCCAGCAGCCCCGCCGGGGGTAGTGGTCAGCCCCAGCATTTT
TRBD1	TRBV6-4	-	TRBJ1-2	CASRASGQGANYGYTF	TGTGCCAGCAGGGCCAGTGGACAGGGGGCTAACTATGGCTACACCTTC
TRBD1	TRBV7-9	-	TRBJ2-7	CASSLGDRITYEQYF	TGTGCCAGCAGCTTAGGGGACAGGATCACCTACGAGCAGTACTTC
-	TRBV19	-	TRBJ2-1	CASSIDPLYNEQFF	TGTGCCAGTAGTATAGACCCACTGTACAATGAGCAGTTCTTC
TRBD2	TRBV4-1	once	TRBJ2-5	CASSHGTSGSTRFGTQYF	TGCGCCAGCAGCCATGGGACTAGCGGGAGTACCAGGTTCGGGACCCAGTACTTC
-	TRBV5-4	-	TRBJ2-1	CASSLNQQGQFF	TGTGCCAGCAGCTTGAATCAGCAGGGGCAGTTCTTC
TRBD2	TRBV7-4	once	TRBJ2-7	CASSSGGLAELFYEQYF	TGTGCCAGCAGCTCGGGGGGACTAGCGGAACTGTTCTACGAGCAGTACTTC
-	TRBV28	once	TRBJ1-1	CASSLTDSEAFF	TGTGCCAGCAGTTTAACCGACAGCGAAGCTTTCTTT
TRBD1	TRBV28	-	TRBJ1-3	CASSLGDRISSGNTIYF	TGTGCCAGCAGCCTAGGGGACAGGATCTCCTCTGGAAACACCATATATTTT
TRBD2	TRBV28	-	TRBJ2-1	CASISSGEQFF	TGTGCCAGCATCAGTAGCGGGGAGCAGTTCTTC
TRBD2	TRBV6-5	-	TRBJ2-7	CASSYSGGRASYEQYF	TGTGCCAGCAGTTACTCTGGGGGGAGGGCCTCCTACGAGCAGTACTTC
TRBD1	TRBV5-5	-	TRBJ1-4	CASSRPGTGIEEKLFF	TGTGCCAGCAGCCGTCCCGGGACAGGTATCGAGGAAAAACTGTTTTTT
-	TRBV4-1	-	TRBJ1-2	CASSRLPRDYGYTF	TGCGCCAGCAGCCGCCTCCCCAGGGACTATGGCTACACCTTC
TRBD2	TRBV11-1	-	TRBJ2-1	CASSLGPGLVGEQFF	TGTGCCAGCAGCTTAGGACCGGGACTAGTTGGTGAGCAGTTCTTC
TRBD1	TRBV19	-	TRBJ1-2	CASRTGVSGYTF	TGTGCCAGTAGGACAGGGGTTTCGGGCTACACCTTC
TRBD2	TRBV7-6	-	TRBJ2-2	CASSSVIAGAANTGELFF	TGTGCCAGCAGCTCCGTTATAGCGGGGGCCGCGAACACCGGGGAGCTGTTTTTT
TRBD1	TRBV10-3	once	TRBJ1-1	CAISESGTGMIYGTEAFF	TGTGCCATCAGTGAGTCGGGGACAGGGATGATTTATGGCACTGAAGCTTTCTTT
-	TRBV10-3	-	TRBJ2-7	CAISESYGSSYEQYF	TGTGCCATCAGTGAGTCGTACGGTAGCTCCTACGAGCAGTACTTC
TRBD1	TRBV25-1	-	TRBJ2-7	CASKTFGDRERYEQYF	TGTGCCAGCAAAACGTTTGGGGACAGGGAAAGATACGAGCAGTACTTC
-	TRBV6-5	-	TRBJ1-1	CASSYSIQAEAFF	TGTGCCAGCAGTTACTCGATACAGGCTGAAGCTTTCTTT
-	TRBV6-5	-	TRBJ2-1	CASRDFTDNEQFF	TGTGCCAGCAGGGACTTTACAGACAATGAGCAGTTCTTC
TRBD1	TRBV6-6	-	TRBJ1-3	CASSYQGASSGNTIYF	TGTGCCAGCAGTTACCAGGGGGCTAGCTCTGGAAACACCATATATTTT
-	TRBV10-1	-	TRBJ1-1	CASRYPQGGTEAFF	TGCGCCAGCAGGTACCCACAGGGTGGCACTGAAGCTTTCTTT
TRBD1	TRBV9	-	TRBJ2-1	CASSARTGYGNEQFF	TGTGCCAGCAGCGCCAGGACAGGGTACGGCAATGAGCAGTTCTTC
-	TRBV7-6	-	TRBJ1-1	CASSLDRMNTEAFF	TGTGCCAGCAGCTTAGACAGGATGAACACTGAAGCTTTCTTT
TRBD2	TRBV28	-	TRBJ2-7	CASSLDAGDEQYF	TGTGCCAGCAGTTTAGATGCGGGGGACGAGCAGTACTTC
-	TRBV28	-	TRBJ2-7	CASSSPGQTAWYEQYF	TGTGCCAGCAGTTCCCCTGGACAGACCGCTTGGTACGAGCAGTACTTC
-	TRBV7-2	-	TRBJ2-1	CASSRQASTGNDEQFF	TGTGCCAGCAGCCGTCAGGCGTCGACGGGGAACGATGAGCAGTTCTTC
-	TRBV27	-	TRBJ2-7	CASSSPRDSYEQYF	TGTGCCAGCAGTTCCCCCAGGGATTCCTACGAGCAGTACTTC
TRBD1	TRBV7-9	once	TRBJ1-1	CASSLADRGTEAFF	TGTGCCAGCAGCTTAGCTGACAGGGGCACTGAAGCTTTCTTT
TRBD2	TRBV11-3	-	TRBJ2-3	CASSLGGTSGDTQYF	TGTGCCAGCAGCCTAGGAGGGACTAGTGGAGATACGCAGTATTTT
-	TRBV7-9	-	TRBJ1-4	CASSLAAASANEKLFF	TGTGCCAGCAGCTTAGCGGCGGCCAGTGCTAATGAAAAACTGTTTTTT
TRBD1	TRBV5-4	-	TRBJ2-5	CASSWRDRGIQETQYF	TGTGCCAGCAGCTGGAGGGACAGGGGAATTCAAGAGACCCAGTACTTC
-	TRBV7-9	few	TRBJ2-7	CASSTQGGYEQYF	TGTGCCAGCAGCACGCAGGGTGGCTACGAGCAGTACTTC
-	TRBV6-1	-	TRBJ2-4	CASSGLLAKNIQYF	TGTGCCAGCAGTGGACTGTTAGCCAAAAACATTCAGTACTTC
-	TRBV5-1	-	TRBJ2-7	CASSLYLGLGPRVYEQYF	TGCGCCAGCAGCCTGTACTTGGGCCTGGGCCCGAGGGTCTACGAGCAGTACTTC
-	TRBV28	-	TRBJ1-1	CASRAPGLTSAEAFF	TGTGCCAGCAGGGCCCCGGGACTCACCTCCGCTGAAGCTTTCTTT
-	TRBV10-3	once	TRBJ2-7	CAISGSHSYEQYF	TGTGCCATCAGCGGGTCCCACTCCTACGAGCAGTACTTC
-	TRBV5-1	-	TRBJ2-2	CASSLLAGAPGYGELFF	TGCGCCAGCAGCTTGTTGGCGGGGGCCCCGGGTTACGGGGAGCTGTTTTTT
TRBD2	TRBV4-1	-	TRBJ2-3	CASSQEGLAHRTDTQYF	TGCGCCAGCAGCCAAGAGGGACTAGCGCACCGCACAGATACGCAGTATTTT
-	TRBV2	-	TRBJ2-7	CASSENTIYEQYF	TGTGCCAGCAGTGAGAACACGATCTACGAGCAGTACTTC
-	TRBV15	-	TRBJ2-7	CATSSPRGRRGTGAYEQYF	TGTGCCACCAGCAGCCCGCGGGGCCGGAGGGGAACGGGGGCCTACGAGCAGTACTTC
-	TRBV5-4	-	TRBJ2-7	CASSSGRGPYEQYF	TGTGCCAGCAGCTCAGGGCGGGGGCCCTACGAGCAGTACTTC
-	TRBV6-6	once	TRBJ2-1	CASSATTYNEQFF	TGTGCCAGCAGTGCTACTACCTACAATGAGCAGTTCTTC
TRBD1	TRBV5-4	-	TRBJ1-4	CASSDPGQGSEKLFF	TGTGCCAGCAGCGATCCGGGACAGGGAAGCGAAAAACTGTTTTTT
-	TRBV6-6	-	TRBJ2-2	CASLEVNTGELFF	TGTGCCAGCCTTGAGGTCAACACCGGGGAGCTGTTTTTT
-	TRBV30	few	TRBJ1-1	CAVQQGTTEAFF	TGTGCCGTGCAACAGGGAACCACTGAAGCTTTCTTT
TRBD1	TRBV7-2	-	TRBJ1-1	CASSLSPGTGSEAFF	TGTGCCAGCAGCTTAAGTCCGGGGACAGGTTCTGAAGCTTTCTTT